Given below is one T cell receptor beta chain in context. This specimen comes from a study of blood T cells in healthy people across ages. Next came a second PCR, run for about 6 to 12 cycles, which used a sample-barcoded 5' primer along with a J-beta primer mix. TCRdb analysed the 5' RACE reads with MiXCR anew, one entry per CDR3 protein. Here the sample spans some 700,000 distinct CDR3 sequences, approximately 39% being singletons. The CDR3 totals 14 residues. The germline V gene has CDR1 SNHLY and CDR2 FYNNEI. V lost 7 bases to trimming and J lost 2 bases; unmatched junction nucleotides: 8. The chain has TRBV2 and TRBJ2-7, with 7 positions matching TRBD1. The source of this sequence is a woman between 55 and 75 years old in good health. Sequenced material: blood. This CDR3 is CASNPQGPPYEQYF. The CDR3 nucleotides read TGTGCCAGCAATCCACAGGGGCCCCCCTACGAGCAGTACTTC.